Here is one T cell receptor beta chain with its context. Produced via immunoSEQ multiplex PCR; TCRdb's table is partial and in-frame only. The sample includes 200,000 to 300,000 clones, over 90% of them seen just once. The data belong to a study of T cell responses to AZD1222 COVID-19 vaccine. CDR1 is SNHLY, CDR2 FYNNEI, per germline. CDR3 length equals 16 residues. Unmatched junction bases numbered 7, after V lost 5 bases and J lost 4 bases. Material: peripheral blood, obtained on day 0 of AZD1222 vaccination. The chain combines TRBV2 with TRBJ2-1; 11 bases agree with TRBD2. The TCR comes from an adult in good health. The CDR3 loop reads CASSSILAGVYNEQFF. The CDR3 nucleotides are TGTGCCAGCAGTTCCATACTAGCGGGAGTTTACAATGAGCAGTTCTTC.